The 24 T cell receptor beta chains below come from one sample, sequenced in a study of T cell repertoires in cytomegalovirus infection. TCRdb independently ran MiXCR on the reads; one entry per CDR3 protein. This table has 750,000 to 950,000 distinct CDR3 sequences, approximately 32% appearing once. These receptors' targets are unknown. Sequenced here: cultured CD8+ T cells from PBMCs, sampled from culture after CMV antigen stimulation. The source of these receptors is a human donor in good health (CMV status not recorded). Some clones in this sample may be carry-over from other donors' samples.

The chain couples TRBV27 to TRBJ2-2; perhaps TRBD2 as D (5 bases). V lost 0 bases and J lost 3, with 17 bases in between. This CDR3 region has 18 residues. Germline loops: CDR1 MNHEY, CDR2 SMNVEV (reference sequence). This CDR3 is CASSLSLGVALYTGELFF. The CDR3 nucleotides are TGTGCCAGCAGTTTATCACTCGGGGTAGCCTTATACACCGGGGAGCTGTTTTTT.

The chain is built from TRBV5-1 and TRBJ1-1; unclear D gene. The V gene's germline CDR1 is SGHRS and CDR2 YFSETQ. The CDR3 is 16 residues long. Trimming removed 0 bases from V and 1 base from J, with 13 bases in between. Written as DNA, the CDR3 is TGCGCCAGCAGCTTGGAGGACCGTGGGTGGAACACTGAAGCTTTCTTT. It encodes CASSLEDRGWNTEAFF.

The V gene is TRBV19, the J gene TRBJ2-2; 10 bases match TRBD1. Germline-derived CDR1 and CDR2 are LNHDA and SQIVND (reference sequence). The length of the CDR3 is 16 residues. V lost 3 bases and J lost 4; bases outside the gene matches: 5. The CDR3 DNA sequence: TGTGCCAGTAGTATCTCGGGACAGGGGACCACCGGGGAGCTGTTTTTT. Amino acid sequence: CASSISGQGTTGELFF.

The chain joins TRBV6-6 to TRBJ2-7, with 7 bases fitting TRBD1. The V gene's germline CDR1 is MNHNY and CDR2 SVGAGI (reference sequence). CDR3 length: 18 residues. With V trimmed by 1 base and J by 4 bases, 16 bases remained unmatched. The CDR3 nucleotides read TGTGCCAGCAGTTACTTGGGCCTTAGAGACAGGGCCGGTTACGAGCAGTACGTC. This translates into CASSYLGLRDRAGYEQYV.

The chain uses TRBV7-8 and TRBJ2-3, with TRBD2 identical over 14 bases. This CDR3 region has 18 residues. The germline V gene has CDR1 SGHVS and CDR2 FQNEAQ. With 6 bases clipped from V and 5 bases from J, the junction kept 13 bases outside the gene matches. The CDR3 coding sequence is TGTGCCAGCAGTCGACTAGCGGGGGGGTTACCTCGGATAGATACGCAGTATTTT. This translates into CASSRLAGGLPRIDTQYF.

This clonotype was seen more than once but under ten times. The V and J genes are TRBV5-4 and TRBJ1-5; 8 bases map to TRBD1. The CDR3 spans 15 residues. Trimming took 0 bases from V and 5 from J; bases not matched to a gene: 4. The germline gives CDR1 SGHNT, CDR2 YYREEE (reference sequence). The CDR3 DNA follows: TGTGCCAGCAGCTTGGCAGGGGGCTTTGATCAGCCCCAGCATTTT. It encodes CASSLAGGFDQPQHF.

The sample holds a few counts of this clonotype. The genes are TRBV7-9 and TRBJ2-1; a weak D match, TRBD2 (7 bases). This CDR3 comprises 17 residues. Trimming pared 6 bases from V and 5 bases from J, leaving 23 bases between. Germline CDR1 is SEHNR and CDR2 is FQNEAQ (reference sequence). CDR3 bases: TGTGCCAGCAGGAGGGGGGGAGGTGGTAGTGGAGACAATGAGCAGTTCTTC. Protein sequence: CASRRGGGGSGDNEQFF. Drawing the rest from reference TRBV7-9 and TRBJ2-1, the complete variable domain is DTGVSQNPRHKITKRGQNVTFRCDPISEHNRLYWYRQTLGQGPEFLTYFQNEAQLEKSRLLSDRFSAERPKGSFSTLEIQRTEQGDSAMYLCASRRGGGGSGDNEQFFGPGTRLTVL.

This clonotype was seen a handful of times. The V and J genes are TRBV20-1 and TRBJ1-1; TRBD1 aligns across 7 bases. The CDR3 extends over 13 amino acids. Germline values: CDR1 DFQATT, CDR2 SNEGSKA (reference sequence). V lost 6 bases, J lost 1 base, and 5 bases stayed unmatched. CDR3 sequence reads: CSAWDRSNTEAFF. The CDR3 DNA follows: TGCAGTGCCTGGGACAGATCGAACACTGAAGCTTTCTTT.

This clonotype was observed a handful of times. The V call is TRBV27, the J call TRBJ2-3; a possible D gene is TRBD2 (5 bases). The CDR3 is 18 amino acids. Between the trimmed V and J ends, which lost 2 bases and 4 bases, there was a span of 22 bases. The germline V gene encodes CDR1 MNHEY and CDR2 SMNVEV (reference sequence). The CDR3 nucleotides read TGTGCCAGCAGTTTAGTTGGCCCTCGATATGCGGGCCCAGATACGCAGTATTTT. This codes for CASSLVGPRYAGPDTQYF.

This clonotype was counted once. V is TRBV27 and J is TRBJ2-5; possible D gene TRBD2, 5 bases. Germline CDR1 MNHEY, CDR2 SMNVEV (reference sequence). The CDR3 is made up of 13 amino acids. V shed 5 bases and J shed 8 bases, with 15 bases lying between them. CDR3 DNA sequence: TGTGCCAGCAGTGCTACGAGGGAGAGAACCCAGTACTTC. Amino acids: CASSATRERTQYF.

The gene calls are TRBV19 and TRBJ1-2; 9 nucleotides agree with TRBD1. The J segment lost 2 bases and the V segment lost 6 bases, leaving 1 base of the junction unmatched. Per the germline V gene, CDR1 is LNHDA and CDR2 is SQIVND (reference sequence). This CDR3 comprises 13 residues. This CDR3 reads CASRGTGNYGYTF. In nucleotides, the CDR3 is TGTGCCAGTAGAGGGACAGGGAACTATGGCTACACCTTC. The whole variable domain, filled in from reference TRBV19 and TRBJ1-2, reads DGGITQSPKYLFRKEGQNVTLSCEQNLNHDAMYWYRQDPGQGLRLIYYSQIVNDFQKGDIAEGYSVSREKKESFPLTVTSAQKNPTAFYLCASRGTGNYGYTFGSGTRLTVV.

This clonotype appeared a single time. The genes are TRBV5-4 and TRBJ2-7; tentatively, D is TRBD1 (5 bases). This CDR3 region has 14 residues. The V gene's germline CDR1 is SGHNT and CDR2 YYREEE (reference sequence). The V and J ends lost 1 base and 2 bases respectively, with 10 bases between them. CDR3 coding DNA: TGTGCCAGCAGCTTGACAGGCAAGGCCTACGAGCAGTACTTC. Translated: CASSLTGKAYEQYF.

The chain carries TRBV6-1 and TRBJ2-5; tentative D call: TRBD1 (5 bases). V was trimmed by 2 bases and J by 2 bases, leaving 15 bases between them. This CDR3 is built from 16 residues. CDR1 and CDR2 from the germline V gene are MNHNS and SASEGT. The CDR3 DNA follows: TGTGCCAGCAGTGAAAATTGGACACCCCCTCAAGAGACCCAGTACTTC. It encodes CASSENWTPPQETQYF.

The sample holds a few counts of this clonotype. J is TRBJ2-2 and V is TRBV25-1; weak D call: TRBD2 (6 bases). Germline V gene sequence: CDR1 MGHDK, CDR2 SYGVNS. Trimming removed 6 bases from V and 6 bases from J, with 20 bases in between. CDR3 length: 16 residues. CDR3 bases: TGTGCCAGCAGCGGGGGAGGTACAGGAAACCCCGGGGAGCTGTTTTTT. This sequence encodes CASSGGGTGNPGELFF. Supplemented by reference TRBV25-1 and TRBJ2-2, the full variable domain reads EADIYQTPRYLVIGTGKKITLECSQTMGHDKMYWYQQDPGMELHLIHYSYGVNSTEKGDLSSESTVSRIRTEHFPLTLESARPSHTSQYLCASSGGGTGNPGELFFGEGSRLTVL.

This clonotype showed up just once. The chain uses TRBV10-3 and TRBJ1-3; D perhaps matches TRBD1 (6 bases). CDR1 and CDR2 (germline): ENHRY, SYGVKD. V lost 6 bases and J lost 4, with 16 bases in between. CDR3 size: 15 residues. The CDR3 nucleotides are TGTGCCATCAGCACCGCCGGGACAATCGGAAACACCATATATTTT. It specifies CAISTAGTIGNTIYF.

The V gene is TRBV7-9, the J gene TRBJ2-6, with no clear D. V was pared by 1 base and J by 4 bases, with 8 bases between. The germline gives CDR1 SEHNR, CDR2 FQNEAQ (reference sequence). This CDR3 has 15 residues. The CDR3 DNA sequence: TGTGCCAGCAGCTTAGTAGAGCACGGGGCCAACGTCCTGACTTTC. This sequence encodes CASSLVEHGANVLTF. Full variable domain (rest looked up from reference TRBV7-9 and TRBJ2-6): DTGVSQNPRHKITKRGQNVTFRCDPISEHNRLYWYRQTLGQGPEFLTYFQNEAQLEKSRLLSDRFSAERPKGSFSTLEIQRTEQGDSAMYLCASSLVEHGANVLTFGAGSRLTVL.

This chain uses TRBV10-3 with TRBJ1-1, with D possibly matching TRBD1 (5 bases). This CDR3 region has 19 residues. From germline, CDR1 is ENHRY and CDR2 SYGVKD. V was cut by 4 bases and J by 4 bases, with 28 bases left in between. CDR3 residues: CAISVRGREDQERSTEAFF. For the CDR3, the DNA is TGTGCCATCAGTGTCCGGGGGAGGGAGGACCAGGAGAGGTCCACTGAAGCTTTCTTT.

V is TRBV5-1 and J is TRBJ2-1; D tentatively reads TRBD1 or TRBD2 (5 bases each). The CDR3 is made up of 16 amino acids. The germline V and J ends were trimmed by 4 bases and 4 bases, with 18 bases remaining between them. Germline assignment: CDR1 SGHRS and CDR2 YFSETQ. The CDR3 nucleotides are TGCGCCAGCAGCCCCGACCCGGGGCTGGGGTACAATGAGCAGTTCTTC. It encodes CASSPDPGLGYNEQFF.

The CDR3 bases are TGTGCCAGTAGTATAGTCCACAGGGGGTTGTATAGCAATCAGCCCCAGCATTTT. Its protein is CASSIVHRGLYSNQPQHF. The V and J genes are TRBV19 and TRBJ1-5; TRBD1 aligns across 8 bases. J lost 0 bases, V lost 1 base, and 8 bases had no gene match. CDR3 length equals 18 residues. Per the germline V gene, CDR1 is LNHDA and CDR2 is SQIVND (reference sequence). Complete variable domain (other parts from reference TRBV19 and TRBJ1-5): DGGITQSPKYLFRKEGQNVTLSCEQNLNHDAMYWYRQDPGQGLRLIYYSQIVNDFQKGDIAEGYSVSREKKESFPLTVTSAQKNPTAFYLCASSIVHRGLYSNQPQHFGDGTRLSIL.

CDR3 sequence reads: CATSDPLAEGDYNEQFF. In DNA, the CDR3 is TGTGCCACCAGTGACCCTCTAGCGGAGGGGGACTACAATGAGCAGTTCTTC. The chain carries TRBV24-1 and TRBJ2-1; maybe TRBD2 (7 bases). Trimming took off 4 bases at V and 3 bases at J, with 18 bases between the two ends. Per germline, CDR1 KGHDR and CDR2 SFDVKD. This CDR3 comprises 17 residues.

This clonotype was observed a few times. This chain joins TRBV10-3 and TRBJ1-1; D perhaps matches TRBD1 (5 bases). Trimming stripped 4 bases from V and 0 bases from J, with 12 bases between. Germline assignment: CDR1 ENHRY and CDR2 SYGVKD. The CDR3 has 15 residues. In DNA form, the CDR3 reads TGTGCCATCAGTGGGGCGGAAGGGGTGAACACTGAAGCTTTCTTT. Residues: CAISGAEGVNTEAFF.

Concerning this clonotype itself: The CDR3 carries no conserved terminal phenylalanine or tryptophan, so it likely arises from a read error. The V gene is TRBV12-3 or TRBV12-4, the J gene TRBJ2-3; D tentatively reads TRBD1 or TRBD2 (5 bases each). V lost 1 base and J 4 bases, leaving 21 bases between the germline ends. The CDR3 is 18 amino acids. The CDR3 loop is CASSLGPPGPFLPDTQYV. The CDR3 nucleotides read TGTGCCAGCAGTTTAGGGCCCCCGGGGCCTTTCCTCCCAGATACGCAGTATGTT.

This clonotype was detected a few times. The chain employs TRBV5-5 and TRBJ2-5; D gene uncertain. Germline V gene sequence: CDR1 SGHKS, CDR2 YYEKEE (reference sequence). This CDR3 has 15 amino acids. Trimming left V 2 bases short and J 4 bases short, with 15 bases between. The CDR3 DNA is TGTGCCAGCAGCTTTCCATTGGGATCTGGAGAGACCCAGTACTTC. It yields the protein CASSFPLGSGETQYF.

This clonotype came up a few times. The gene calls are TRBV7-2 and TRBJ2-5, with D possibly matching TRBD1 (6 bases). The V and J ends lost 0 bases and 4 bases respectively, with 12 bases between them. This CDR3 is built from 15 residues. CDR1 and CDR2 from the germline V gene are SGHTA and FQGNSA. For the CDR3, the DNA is TGTGCCAGCAGCTTAGCAGGGGGACCCCCAGAGACCCAGTACTTC. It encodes CASSLAGGPPETQYF.